This T cell receptor (beta chain) was sequenced for a study of T cell clusters in autoimmune cytopenias. TRB rearrangements were amplified by touch-down multiplex PCR with mixed TRB-A/B primers. For each CDR3 protein, TCRdb gives one entry from its re-call of the multiplex PCR reads, without DNA. This sample contains approximately 7,000 distinct CDR3 sequences. Germline CDR1 and CDR2: DFQATT and SNEGSKA (reference sequence). This CDR3 is 15 amino acids long. TRB amplification used approximately 250 ng of peripheral blood genomic DNA. The sample also formed part of further work on T cell repertoires in aging, cancer and after chemotherapy. According to that study: Donors were grouped into six age bands spanning 30 or younger through 70 or older. Repeat sampling of healthy donors over several months to years showed clear clonal overlap. These repertoire data do not allow conclusions about immunological memory after chemotherapy.

This receptor was taken from a human donor in good health. V gene TRBV20-1 combines with J gene TRBJ2-1; the TRBD1 assignment by TCRdb is unverifiable without DNA. The sample was peripheral blood. This CDR3 is CSARDIGTDYNEQFF.